This T cell receptor beta chain derives from a study of yellow fever vaccine responses in identical twins. From the RT-PCR reads, TCRdb called clonotypes with MiXCR, one entry per CDR3 protein. This sample has around 17,000 distinct CDR3 sequences, with around 83% found just once. The ends were cut back, 0 bases at V and 2 bases at J, with 11 bases in the middle. In germline, CDR1 is MGHRA, CDR2 YSYEKL. The length of the CDR3 is 15 residues. Sequencing was performed on T cells from blood (PBMCs), unsorted or a sorted subset (not recorded which), taken before or after yellow fever vaccination (not recorded which). The TCR originated in a woman between 18 and 30 years old who received the yellow fever vaccine. The rearrangement joins TRBV4-1 to TRBJ2-7; D may be TRBD1 (6 bases). DNA of the CDR3: TGCGCCAGCAGCCAAGATCGGCAGGGGCCCTACGAGCAGTACTTC. This encodes CASSQDRQGPYEQYF.